These 24 T cell receptor beta chains came from one sample sequenced in a study of OX40 agonist ivuxolimab in advanced cancers. Receptor amplification or capture employed the immunoSEQ multiplex PCR assay. TCRdb's version of the immuneACCESS table is confined to in-frame rearrangements and falls short of the full clone set. An unresolved V gene accounts for under half of the shortfall where checked; the remainder is of unknown origin. This sample comprises 81,000 or so clones, 70% to 90% of them detected only once. In total, the top ten clones hold approximately 0.45% of the sample. The sample consisted of CD4+ or CD8+ T cells sorted from blood, taken in a trial of the OX40 agonist ivuxolimab. These receptors all stem from an adult with an advanced solid tumor such as melanoma, head and neck, liver or kidney cancer.

The rearrangement links TRBV18 to TRBJ1-2; weak D call: TRBD1 (5 bases). Germline values: CDR1 KGHSH, CDR2 LQKENI. The ends were cut back, 2 bases at V and 2 bases at J, with 12 bases in the middle. The CDR3 sequence is 15 residues long. Written as DNA, the CDR3 is TGTGCCAGCTCACCAGGCACAGGACTCAACTATGGCTACACCTTC. Its protein is CASSPGTGLNYGYTF.

The table lists this clone with a count of one. V gene TRBV28 combines with J gene TRBJ2-1, with 8 bases matching TRBD2. CDR1 and CDR2 from the germline V gene are MDHEN and SYDVKM. Germline trimming cut 9 bases from V and 4 bases from J; bases unmatched to any gene: 14. The CDR3 consists of 16 residues. The CDR3 is CASLLSAGGLYNEQFF. The DNA for the CDR3 is TGTGCCAGTCTCCTGAGCGCGGGGGGCCTTTACAATGAGCAGTTCTTC.

The CDR3 bases are TGTGCCAGTATAAAAGGGACAGGGGCACTCTATAGCAATCAGCCCCAGCATTTT. Protein sequence: CASIKGTGALYSNQPQHF. V gene TRBV19 combines with J gene TRBJ1-5, with 10 bases matching TRBD1. J was trimmed by 0 bases and V by 7 bases; bases with no gene match: 12. Germline CDR1 LNHDA, CDR2 SQIVND (reference sequence). The CDR3 sequence is 18 residues long.

This sequence joins TRBV28 and TRBJ2-5; D call uncertain. Trimming took off 2 bases at V and 5 bases at J, with 6 bases between the two ends. The CDR3 loop spans 12 amino acids. In germline, CDR1 is MDHEN, CDR2 SYDVKM. The CDR3 spells CASSLNGETQYF. Written as DNA, the CDR3 is TGTGCCAGCAGTTTAAACGGGGAGACCCAGTACTTC.

The CDR3, as DNA: TGCGCCAGCGGCCCGGGACAGGGGAGGTTGAACTATGGCTACACCTTC. Its translation: CASGPGQGRLNYGYTF. The V call is TRBV5-1, the J call TRBJ1-2, with 10 bases that match TRBD1. The V gene end was trimmed by 7 bases and the J gene end by 2 bases; junction bases not matched to a gene: 11. The CDR3 has 16 residues. Per germline, CDR1 SGHRS and CDR2 YFSETQ.

The rearrangement joins TRBV5-1 to TRBJ1-1; weak D call: TRBD1 (5 bases). The V gene's germline CDR1 is SGHRS and CDR2 YFSETQ. The CDR3 has 14 amino acids. With 1 base removed from V and 4 bases from J, the gap between germline ends came to 11 bases. In DNA form, the CDR3 reads TGCGCCAGCAGCTTGACAGGTGGGTCCACTGAAGCTTTCTTT. This sequence encodes CASSLTGGSTEAFF.

The chain links TRBV5-5 to TRBJ1-4; 10 bases align to TRBD1. The length of the CDR3 is 16 residues. V gave up 0 bases and J gave up 6 bases; unmatched junction bases: 5. Germline CDR1 and CDR2: SGHKS and YYEKEE (reference sequence). As DNA, the CDR3 is TGTGCCAGCAGCTTGGCAGGGGGACAGGGGTATGAAAAACTGTTTTTT. The encoded protein is CASSLAGGQGYEKLFF.

J is TRBJ2-7 and V is TRBV11-2, with 9 positions matching TRBD1. J gave up 2 bases and V 10 bases, and 6 bases lay outside the gene matches. Germline CDR1 SGHAT, CDR2 FQNNGV. The CDR3 has 13 residues. The CDR3 DNA reads as TGTGCCACACGTCGACAGGGGGCCTACGAGCAGTACTTC. Translation gives CATRRQGAYEQYF.

The chain has TRBV2 and TRBJ2-5; possible D gene TRBD1, 6 bases. This CDR3 has 14 amino acids. V dropped 6 bases and J dropped 1 base, with 12 bases sitting between them. Germline CDR1 is SNHLY and CDR2 is FYNNEI. CDR3 protein: CASRADSVQETQYF. As DNA, the CDR3 is TGTGCCAGCAGGGCGGACAGCGTCCAAGAGACCCAGTACTTC. The complete variable domain, with remaining parts taken from reference TRBV2 and TRBJ2-5, reads EPEVTQTPSHQVTQMGQEVILRCVPISNHLYFYWYRQILGQKVEFLVSFYNNEISEKSEIFDDQFSVERPDGSNFTLKIRSTKLEDSAMYFCASRADSVQETQYFGPGTRLLVL.

The V and J genes are TRBV7-9 and TRBJ1-3; TRBD1 might be the D (5 bases). The germline V and J ends were trimmed by 4 bases and 0 bases, with 10 bases remaining between them. The CDR3 contains 15 residues. CDR1 SEHNR and CDR2 FQNEAQ come from the germline V gene (reference sequence). CDR3 nucleotides: TGTGCCAGCAGCTCCCAGGGCGTCTCTGGAAACACCATATATTTT. Its translation is CASSSQGVSGNTIYF.

This sequence joins TRBV28 and TRBJ1-2, with TRBD1 matching 7 bases. This CDR3 comprises 12 residues. Germline CDR1 MDHEN, CDR2 SYDVKM. V gave up 10 bases and J gave up 3 bases; unmatched junction bases: 5. CDR3 nucleotide sequence: TGTGCCACCGACAGGGATTACTATGGCTACACCTTC. Translating it yields CATDRDYYGYTF.

This clone was observed a few times. The chain couples TRBV9 to TRBJ2-7; 10 bases map to TRBD1. The CDR3 has 15 residues. CDR1 is SGDLS, CDR2 YYNGEE, per germline. V trimming: 3 bases; J trimming: 1 base; junction bases outside the gene matches: 4. The CDR3 DNA is TGTGCCAGCAGCGAAGGACAGGGGGTTTCCTACGAGCAGTACTTC. It translates to CASSEGQGVSYEQYF. Complete variable domain (other parts from reference TRBV9 and TRBJ2-7): DSGVTQTPKHLITATGQRVTLRCSPRSGDLSVYWYQQSLDQGLQFLIQYYNGEERAKGNILERFSAQQFPDLHSELNLSSLELGDSALYFCASSEGQGVSYEQYFGPGTRLTVT.

This sequence joins TRBV19 and TRBJ2-2; D perhaps matches TRBD1 (6 bases). Germline-derived CDR1 and CDR2 are LNHDA and SQIVND (reference sequence). There are 17 residues in the CDR3. Trimming removed 7 bases at V and 0 bases at J, with 18 bases between. The CDR3 sequence: CASTSLGASSNTGELFF. DNA of the CDR3: TGTGCCAGTACCTCCCTGGGGGCAAGCTCGAACACCGGGGAGCTGTTTTTT. Full variable domain (remainder filled in from reference TRBV19 and TRBJ2-2): DGGITQSPKYLFRKEGQNVTLSCEQNLNHDAMYWYRQDPGQGLRLIYYSQIVNDFQKGDIAEGYSVSREKKESFPLTVTSAQKNPTAFYLCASTSLGASSNTGELFFGEGSRLTVL.

The chain uses TRBV27 and TRBJ2-6; D is unclear. The CDR3 has 14 amino acids. Per the germline V gene, CDR1 is MNHEY and CDR2 is SMNVEV (reference sequence). The V end was cut by 1 base, the J end by 1 base, with 2 bases between. For the CDR3, the DNA is TGTGCCAGCAGTTTATTTTCTGGGGCCAACGTCCTGACTTTC. Protein sequence: CASSLFSGANVLTF.

The V call is TRBV10-3, the J call TRBJ2-7; D may be TRBD1 (6 bases). CDR1 and CDR2 from the germline V gene are ENHRY and SYGVKD. The CDR3 length is 13 residues. Trimming took off 10 bases at V and 3 bases at J, with 16 bases between the two ends. Here the CDR3 DNA reads TGTGCCAGCAGCCGGACAGTGAGCTACGAGCAGTACTTC. Encoded protein: CASSRTVSYEQYF.

The V gene is TRBV9, the J gene TRBJ2-2; D not resolved. This CDR3 has 16 amino acids. CDR1 is SGDLS and CDR2 is YYNGEE in the germline V gene. Trimming shortened V by 4 bases and J by 6 bases, and 19 bases separated the two germline ends. CDR3 nucleotide sequence: TGTGCCAGCAGCTTAGATTGGGTAGTAGGATCCGGGGAGCTGTTTTTT. As protein: CASSLDWVVGSGELFF.

The V call is TRBV11-3, the J call TRBJ2-2; tentatively, D is TRBD2 (5 bases). CDR1 and CDR2 from the germline V gene are SGHNT and YENEEA. Trimming shortened V by 6 bases and J by 6 bases, and 14 bases separated the two germline ends. CDR3 length: 14 amino acids. The CDR3 DNA reads TGTGCCAGCAGACCTGGGGAGTCGGCCGGGGAGCTGTTTTTT. This codes for CASRPGESAGELFF.

The chain couples TRBV5-1 to TRBJ2-7, with a weak D call TRBD1 (6 bases). The CDR3 runs 14 residues. Germline values: CDR1 SGHRS, CDR2 YFSETQ. V was cut by 1 base and J by 5 bases, with 13 bases left in between. In DNA form, the CDR3 reads TGCGCCAGCAGCTTGCCTAGTGGGGGCAACGAGCAGTACTTC. Encoded protein: CASSLPSGGNEQYF.

V is TRBV5-8 and J is TRBJ2-7, with TRBD1 identical over 9 bases. The trim removed 3 bases at V and 5 bases at J, leaving 12 bases unmatched. Germline-derived CDR1 and CDR2 are SGHTS and YDEGEE. The CDR3 has 16 residues. Here the CDR3 DNA reads TGTGCCAGCAGCTCGGAGTGGGGACAGGGAGTCCACGAGCAGTACTTC. It codes for CASSSEWGQGVHEQYF.

The chain couples TRBV6-1 to TRBJ1-5, with a possible D match to TRBD1 (5 bases). Germline CDR1 MNHNS, CDR2 SASEGT. The CDR3 runs to 15 residues. V was cut by 4 bases and J by 0 bases, with 10 bases left in between. The CDR3 reads CASSGAGISNQPQHF. CDR3 bases: TGTGCCAGCAGTGGCGCAGGGATTAGCAATCAGCCCCAGCATTTT.

V is TRBV10-3 and J is TRBJ2-3; D is possibly TRBD2 (6 bases). CDR3 length: 12 amino acids. V gave up 10 bases and J gave up 0 bases, with 8 bases separating them. Per germline, CDR1 ENHRY and CDR2 SYGVKD. CDR3 in amino acids: CASGGSTDTQYF. DNA for the CDR3: TGTGCCAGTGGGGGGAGCACAGATACGCAGTATTTT.

V and J are TRBV14 and TRBJ2-5; no clear D. Per the germline V gene, CDR1 is SGHDN and CDR2 is FVKESK. The CDR3 is made up of 11 amino acids. V dropped 4 bases and J dropped 2 bases, with 2 bases sitting between them. CDR3 loop: CASSLQETQYF. CDR3 DNA sequence: TGTGCCAGCAGCCTGCAAGAGACCCAGTACTTC.

This rearrangement joins TRBV7-9 to TRBJ2-7; TRBD2 might be the D (6 bases). Germline assignment: CDR1 SEHNR and CDR2 FQNEAQ (reference sequence). The V end lost 5 bases, the J end lost 6 bases, and 23 bases lay between the germline ends. This CDR3 spans 16 amino acids. The CDR3 spells CASSHLRDGLAGEQYF. The CDR3 DNA reads as TGTGCCAGCAGCCACCTGCGGGACGGCCTGGCTGGCGAGCAGTACTTC.

This rearrangement joins TRBV7-6 to TRBJ2-2; D might be TRBD1 (6 bases). This CDR3 is built from 15 residues. Germline lookup yields CDR1 SGHVS and CDR2 FNYEAQ. V gave up 5 bases and J gave up 7 bases, with 17 bases separating them. The CDR3 protein is CASSVRQGSIGELFF. CDR3 coding DNA: TGTGCCAGCAGCGTCCGGCAGGGGTCCATCGGGGAGCTGTTTTTT.